This T cell receptor (beta chain) comes out of a study of blood T cell repertoires in COVID-19. Study background: T cells, B-cell-depleted T cells, or PBMCs supplied cDNA or gDNA.

Original data processing: Estimation of nucleated cell counts was performed using reference gene primer amplification. Sequenced by immunoSEQ multiplex PCR; TCRdb stores in-frame clones only, minus some. V, J and clone size reflect that table, while D and trimming were determined from the DNA. Of about 110,000 clones detected, 65% to 90% appear once; the ten largest clones hold around 4.1%. V dropped 2 bases and J dropped 7; count of bases not matched to a gene: 8. The CDR3 extends over 16 amino acids. CDR1 is LNHDA, CDR2 SQIVND, per germline (reference sequence). The TCR was taken from a man over 45 with acute or convalescent COVID-19. V and J are TRBV19 and TRBJ2-2; 9 bases align to TRBD2. The source material was peripheral blood. The CDR3 sequence is CASSIPSGAWGGELFF. The DNA for the CDR3 is TGTGCCAGTAGTATACCTAGCGGGGCCTGGGGCGGGGAGCTGTTTTTT.